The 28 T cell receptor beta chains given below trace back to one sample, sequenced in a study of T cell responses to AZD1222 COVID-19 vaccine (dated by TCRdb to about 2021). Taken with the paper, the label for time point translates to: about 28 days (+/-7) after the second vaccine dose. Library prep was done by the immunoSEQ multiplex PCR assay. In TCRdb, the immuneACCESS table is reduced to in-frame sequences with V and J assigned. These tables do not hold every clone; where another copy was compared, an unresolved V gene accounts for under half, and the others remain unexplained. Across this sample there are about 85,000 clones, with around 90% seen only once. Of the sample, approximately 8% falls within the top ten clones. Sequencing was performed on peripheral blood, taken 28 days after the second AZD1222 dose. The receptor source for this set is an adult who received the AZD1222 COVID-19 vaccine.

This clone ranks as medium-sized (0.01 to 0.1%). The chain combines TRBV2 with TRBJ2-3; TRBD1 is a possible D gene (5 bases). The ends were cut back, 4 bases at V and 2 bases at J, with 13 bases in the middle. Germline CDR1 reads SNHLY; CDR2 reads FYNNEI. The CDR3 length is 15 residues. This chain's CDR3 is CASSVEAGLTDTQYF. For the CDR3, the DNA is TGTGCCAGCAGTGTCGAGGCAGGGCTCACAGATACGCAGTATTTT.

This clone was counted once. This chain's CDR3 is CASTDPNGFYEQYF. DNA of the CDR3: TGTGCCAGCACAGACCCTAATGGATTCTACGAGCAGTACTTC. The V and J genes are TRBV7-9 and TRBJ2-7; the D is unclear. The ends were cut back, 7 bases at V and 3 bases at J, with 16 bases in the middle. This CDR3 has 14 residues. CDR1 is SEHNR, CDR2 FQNEAQ, per germline (reference sequence).

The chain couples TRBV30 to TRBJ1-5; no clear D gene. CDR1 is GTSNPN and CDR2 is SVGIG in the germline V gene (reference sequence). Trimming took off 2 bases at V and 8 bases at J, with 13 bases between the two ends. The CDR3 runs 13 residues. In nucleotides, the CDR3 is TGTGCCTGGAGTACCCTTTGGACGGAGCCCCAGCATTTT. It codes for CAWSTLWTEPQHF.

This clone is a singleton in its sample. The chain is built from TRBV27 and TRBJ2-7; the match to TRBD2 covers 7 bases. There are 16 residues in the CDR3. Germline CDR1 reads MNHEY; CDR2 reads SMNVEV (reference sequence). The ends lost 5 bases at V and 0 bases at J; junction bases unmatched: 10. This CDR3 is CASSPGSGKSSYEQYF. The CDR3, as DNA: TGTGCCAGCAGTCCCGGAAGCGGGAAGAGCTCCTACGAGCAGTACTTC.

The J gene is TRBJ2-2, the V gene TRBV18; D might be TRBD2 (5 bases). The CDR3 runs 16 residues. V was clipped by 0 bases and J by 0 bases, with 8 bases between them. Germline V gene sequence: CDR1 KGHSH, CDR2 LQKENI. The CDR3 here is CASSPPGKSNTGELFF. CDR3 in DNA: TGTGCCAGCTCACCACCCGGGAAATCGAACACCGGGGAGCTGTTTTTT.

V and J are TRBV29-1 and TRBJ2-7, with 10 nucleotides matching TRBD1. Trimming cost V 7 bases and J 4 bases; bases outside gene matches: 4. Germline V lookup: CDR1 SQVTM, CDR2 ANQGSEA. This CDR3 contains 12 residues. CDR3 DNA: TGCAGCGCTGGGACAGGGGCGTACGAGCAGTACTTC. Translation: CSAGTGAYEQYF.

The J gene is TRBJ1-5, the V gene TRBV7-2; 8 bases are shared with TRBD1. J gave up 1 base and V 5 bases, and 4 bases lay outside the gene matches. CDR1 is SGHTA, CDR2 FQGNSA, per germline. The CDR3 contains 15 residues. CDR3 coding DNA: TGTGCCAGCAGCCAGACAGGGGCCAGCAATCAGCCCCAGCATTTT. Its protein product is CASSQTGASNQPQHF.

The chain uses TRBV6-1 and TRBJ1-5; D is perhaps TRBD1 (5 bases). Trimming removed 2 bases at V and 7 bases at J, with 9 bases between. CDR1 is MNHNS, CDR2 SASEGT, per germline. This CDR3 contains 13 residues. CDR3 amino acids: CASSELQVQPQHF. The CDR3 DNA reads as TGTGCCAGCAGTGAATTACAGGTCCAGCCCCAGCATTTT.

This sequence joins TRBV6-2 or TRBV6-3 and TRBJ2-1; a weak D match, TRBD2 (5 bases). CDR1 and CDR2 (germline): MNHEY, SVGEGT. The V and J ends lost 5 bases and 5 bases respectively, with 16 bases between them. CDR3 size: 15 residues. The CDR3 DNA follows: TGTGCCAGCAGTCCCCCGGGAAGATTTAACAATGAGCAGTTCTTC. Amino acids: CASSPPGRFNNEQFF.

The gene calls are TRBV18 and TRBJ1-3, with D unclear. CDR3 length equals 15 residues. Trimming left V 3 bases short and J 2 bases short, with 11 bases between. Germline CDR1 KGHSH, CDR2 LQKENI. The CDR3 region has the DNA TGTGCCAGCTCACCGGCGGGGAGGCCTGGAAACACCATATATTTT. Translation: CASSPAGRPGNTIYF.

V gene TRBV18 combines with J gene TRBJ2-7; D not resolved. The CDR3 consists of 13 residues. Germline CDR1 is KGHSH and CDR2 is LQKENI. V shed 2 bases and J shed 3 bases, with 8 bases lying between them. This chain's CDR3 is CASSPSRLYEQYF. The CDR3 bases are TGTGCCAGCTCACCATCGCGGCTCTACGAGCAGTACTTC.

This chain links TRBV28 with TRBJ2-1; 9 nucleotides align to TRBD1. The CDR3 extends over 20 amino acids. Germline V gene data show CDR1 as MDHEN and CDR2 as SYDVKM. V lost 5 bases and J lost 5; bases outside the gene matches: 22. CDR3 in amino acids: CASSLLQGALRPDKDNEQFF. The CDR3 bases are TGTGCCAGCAGTCTCCTACAGGGGGCGCTTAGACCAGATAAGGACAATGAGCAGTTCTTC.

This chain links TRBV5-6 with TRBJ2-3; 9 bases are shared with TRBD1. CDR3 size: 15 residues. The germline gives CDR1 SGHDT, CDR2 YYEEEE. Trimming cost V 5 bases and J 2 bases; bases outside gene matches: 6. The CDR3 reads CASSWTGEPTDTQYF. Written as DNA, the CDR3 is TGTGCCAGCAGTTGGACAGGGGAGCCCACAGATACGCAGTATTTT.

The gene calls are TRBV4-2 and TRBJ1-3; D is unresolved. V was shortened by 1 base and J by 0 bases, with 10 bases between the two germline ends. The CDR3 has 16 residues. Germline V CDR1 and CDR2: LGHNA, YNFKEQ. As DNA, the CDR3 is TGTGCCAGCAGCCAAGGAACGTCGAGCTCTGGAAACACCATATATTTT. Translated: CASSQGTSSSGNTIYF.

CDR3 residues: CASSHYEQYF. The CDR3 bases are TGTGCCAGCAGCCACTACGAGCAGTACTTC. V and J are TRBV11-2 and TRBJ2-7, with D unclear. This CDR3 has 10 amino acids. Trimming pared 5 bases from V and 3 bases from J, leaving 2 bases between. Germline V gene sequence: CDR1 SGHAT, CDR2 FQNNGV.

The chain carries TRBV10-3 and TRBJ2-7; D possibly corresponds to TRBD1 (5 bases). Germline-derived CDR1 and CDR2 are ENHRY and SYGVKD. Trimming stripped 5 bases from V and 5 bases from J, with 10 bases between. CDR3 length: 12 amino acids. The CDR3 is CAISSGNHEQYF. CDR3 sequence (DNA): TGTGCCATCAGTTCAGGGAACCACGAGCAGTACTTC.

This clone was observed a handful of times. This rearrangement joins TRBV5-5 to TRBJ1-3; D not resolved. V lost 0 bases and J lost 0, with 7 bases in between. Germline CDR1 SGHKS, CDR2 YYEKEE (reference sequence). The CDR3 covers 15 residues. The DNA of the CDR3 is TGTGCCAGCAGCTTGGAGGCTAACTCTGGAAACACCATATATTTT. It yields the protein CASSLEANSGNTIYF.

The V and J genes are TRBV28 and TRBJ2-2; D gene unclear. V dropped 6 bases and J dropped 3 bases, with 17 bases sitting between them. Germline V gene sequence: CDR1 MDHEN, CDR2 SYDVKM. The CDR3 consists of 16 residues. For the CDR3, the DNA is TGTGCCAGCAGCCCAACCCGCGGAGATGACACCGGGGAGCTGTTTTTT. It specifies CASSPTRGDDTGELFF.

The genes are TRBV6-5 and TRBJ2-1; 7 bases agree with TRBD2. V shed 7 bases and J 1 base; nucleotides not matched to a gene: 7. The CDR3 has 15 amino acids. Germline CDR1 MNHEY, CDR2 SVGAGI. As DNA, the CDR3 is TGTGCCAGCAAGTCTAGCGGCTTATCCTACAATGAGCAGTTCTTC. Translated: CASKSSGLSYNEQFF.

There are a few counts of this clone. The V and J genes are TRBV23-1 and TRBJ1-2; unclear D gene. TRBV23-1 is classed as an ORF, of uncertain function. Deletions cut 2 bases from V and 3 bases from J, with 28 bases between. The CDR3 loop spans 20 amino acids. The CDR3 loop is CASSQVHELEGYPEYYGYTF. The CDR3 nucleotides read TGCGCCAGCAGTCAAGTTCACGAACTCGAAGGGTACCCGGAATACTATGGCTACACCTTC.

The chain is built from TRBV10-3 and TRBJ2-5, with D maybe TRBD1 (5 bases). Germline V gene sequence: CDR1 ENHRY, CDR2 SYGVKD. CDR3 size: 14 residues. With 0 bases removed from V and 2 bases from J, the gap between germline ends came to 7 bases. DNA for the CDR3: TGTGCCATCAGTGAGTCCCGACAGCAAGAGACCCAGTACTTC. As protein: CAISESRQQETQYF.

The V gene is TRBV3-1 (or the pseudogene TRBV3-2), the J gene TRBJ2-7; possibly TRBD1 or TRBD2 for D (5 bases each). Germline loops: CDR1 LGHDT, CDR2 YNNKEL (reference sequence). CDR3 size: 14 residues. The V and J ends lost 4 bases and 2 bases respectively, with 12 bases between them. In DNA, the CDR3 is TGTGCCAGCAGCCGGGGACCCTATACCTACGAGCAGTACTTC. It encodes CASSRGPYTYEQYF.

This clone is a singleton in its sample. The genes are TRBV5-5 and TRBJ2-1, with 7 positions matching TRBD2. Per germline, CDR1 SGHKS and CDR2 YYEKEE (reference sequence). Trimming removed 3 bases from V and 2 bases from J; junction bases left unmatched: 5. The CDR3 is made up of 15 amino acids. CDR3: CASSSSGRTYNEQFF. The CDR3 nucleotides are TGTGCCAGCAGCTCTAGCGGTCGTACCTACAATGAGCAGTTCTTC.

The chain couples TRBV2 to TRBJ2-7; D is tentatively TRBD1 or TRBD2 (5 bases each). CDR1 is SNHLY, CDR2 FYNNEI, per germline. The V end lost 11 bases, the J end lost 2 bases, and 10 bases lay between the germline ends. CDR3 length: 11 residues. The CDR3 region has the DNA TGTGCCGGGCGAGGGGCCTACGAGCAGTACTTC. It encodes CAGRGAYEQYF.

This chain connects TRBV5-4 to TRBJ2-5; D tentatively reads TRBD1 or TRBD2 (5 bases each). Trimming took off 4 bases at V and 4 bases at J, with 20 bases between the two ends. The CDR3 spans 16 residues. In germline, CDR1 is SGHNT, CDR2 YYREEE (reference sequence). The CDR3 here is CASSPRGGGAGETQYF. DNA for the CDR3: TGTGCCAGCAGCCCTCGAGGAGGTGGGGCGGGAGAGACCCAGTACTTC.

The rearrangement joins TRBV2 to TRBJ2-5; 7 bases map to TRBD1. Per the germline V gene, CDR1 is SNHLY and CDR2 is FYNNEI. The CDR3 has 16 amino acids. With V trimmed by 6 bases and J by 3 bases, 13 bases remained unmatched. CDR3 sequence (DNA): TGTGCCAGCAGCCACACACAGGGGAACCCTAAAGAGACCCAGTACTTC. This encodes CASSHTQGNPKETQYF.

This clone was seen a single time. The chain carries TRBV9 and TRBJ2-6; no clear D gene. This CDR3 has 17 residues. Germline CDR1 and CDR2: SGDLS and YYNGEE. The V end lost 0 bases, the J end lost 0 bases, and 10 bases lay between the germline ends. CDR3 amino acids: CASSVGLGISGANVLTF. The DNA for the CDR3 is TGTGCCAGCAGCGTAGGTCTGGGGATCTCTGGGGCCAACGTCCTGACTTTC.

CDR3 protein: CASSFDRNSYEQYF. In DNA, the CDR3 is TGTGCCAGCAGTTTCGACAGGAACTCCTACGAGCAGTACTTC. V gene TRBV7-9 combines with J gene TRBJ2-7, with D perhaps TRBD1 (6 bases). CDR1 and CDR2 (germline): SEHNR, FQNEAQ (reference sequence). The CDR3 covers 14 residues. V lost 6 bases and J lost 0, with 12 bases in between.